This note documents a single T cell receptor (beta chain) sequence. Assay: immunoSEQ multiplex PCR; the TCRdb copy retains only in-frame clones and omits some. In the table there are 640,000 or so clones, more than 70% of which are singletons. CDR1 MDHEN and CDR2 SYDVKM come from the germline V gene. V trimming: 2 bases; J trimming: 1 base; junction bases outside the gene matches: 4. The CDR3 consists of 16 residues. The source of the sample is a study of shared T cell receptors in the human thymus. These same data were also listed under a study on human thymus T cells. That study adds: Thymic samples were excised during corrective heart operations. Repertoires from thymus and blood appeared to show biased V and J gene usage. Thymic repertoires of unrelated individuals were reported in related research to overlap highly.

The sequenced sample was thymocytes. V is TRBV28 and J is TRBJ2-5; 10 nucleotides agree with TRBD1. The TCR was taken from a boy younger than two with a congenital heart defect. This CDR3 reads CASSLGTGALQETQYF. The CDR3, as DNA: TGTGCCAGCAGTTTAGGGACAGGGGCCCTCCAAGAGACCCAGTACTTC.